This record covers a single T cell receptor (beta chain). Generated by immunoSEQ multiplex PCR, the TCRdb table keeps only in-frame clones and is missing some. The sample carries over 150,000 clones, roughly 94% recorded once. This CDR3 has 16 residues. Germline V lookup: CDR1 SQVTM, CDR2 ANQGSEA. V shed 0 bases and J 2 bases; nucleotides not matched to a gene: 6. The sample originates from a study of control samples from healthy donors and cancer patients. The sequence came from a man aged 35 to 55 in good health. Input material: blood. The chain has TRBV29-1 and TRBJ2-1; 8 nucleotides align to TRBD2. The CDR3 DNA is TGCAGCGTTGAAGAGGGCGGGGGGTCCCCCTACAATGAGCAGTTCTTC. Translation: CSVEEGGGSPYNEQFF.